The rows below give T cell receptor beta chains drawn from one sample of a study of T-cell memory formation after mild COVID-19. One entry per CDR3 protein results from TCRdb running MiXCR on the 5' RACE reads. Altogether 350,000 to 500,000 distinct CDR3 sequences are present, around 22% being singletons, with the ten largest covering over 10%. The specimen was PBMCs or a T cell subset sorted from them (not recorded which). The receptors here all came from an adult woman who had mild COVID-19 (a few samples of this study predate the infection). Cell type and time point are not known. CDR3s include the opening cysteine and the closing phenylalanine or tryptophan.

CASSILHKYNEQFF	TRBV19
CASSPLAGTDTQYF	TRBV7-2
CSGRTSGSNEQFF	TRBV29-1
CSAVGGYEQYF	TRBV20-1
CASSLSGQGRQPQHF	TRBV27
CASSQDRLPHNEQFF	TRBV3-1
CASSGSGGTGELFF	TRBV9
CASSFVAREGDGYTF	TRBV5-1
CASSVAPGSIETQYF	TRBV9
CASSYVGLGNIQYF	TRBV6-2/TRBV6-3
CASSPGTSPGGYTF	TRBV5-5
CASSRPRTGDEKLFF	TRBV7-9
CSVGQRVNYGYTF	TRBV29-1
CASRDLPTSRETQYF	TRBV6-6
CASSVGGGSYGYTF	TRBV12-3/TRBV12-4
CSAASGSSSEQFF	TRBV20-1
CATQGSYEQYF	TRBV7-9
CASSLGGSVQNEQFF	TRBV12-3/TRBV12-4
CASSLSGGGGYEQYF	TRBV27
CASSLLTGLQPQHF	TRBV6-1
CASSLAVSLRETQYF	TRBV12-3/TRBV12-4
CASSQDGGAQETQYF	TRBV3-1
CSAPSPGPTASGYTF	TRBV20-1
CASRGVPSGYGYTF	TRBV12-3/TRBV12-4
CASSFGSTDTQYF	TRBV5-1
CASSVEDSNQPQHF	TRBV9